This T cell receptor beta chain was recorded in a study of early T cells in non-severe SARS-CoV-2 infection. About the research overall: Investigators sequenced bulk RNA drawn from unsorted whole blood, and chains remained unpaired.

Only a few counts were recorded for this clonotype. Antigen unknown. Study-level results: VDJdb-based annotation leaned toward anti-spike CD8 responses and missed private and CD4 specificities.

V was pared by 5 bases and J by 0 bases, with 7 bases between. The CDR3 has 14 amino acids. Germline V gene sequence: CDR1 SGHTA, CDR2 FQGNSA. Researchers tagged individual cDNA molecules with unique molecular identifiers. TCRdb recomputed calls from the 5' RACE reads with MiXCR, one row per CDR3 protein. The sample consists of 50,000 or so distinct CDR3 sequences, just over 8% of them appearing once. The sequenced sample consisted of whole blood. This chain links TRBV7-2 with TRBJ1-4, with a tentative D call TRBD1 (5 bases). The clonotype was recovered from an adult who was a healthcare worker with PCR-confirmed SARS-CoV-2 infection or an uninfected control (not recorded which). CDR3 region: CASSGGTTNEKLFF. In DNA, the CDR3 is TGTGCCAGCAGCGGGGGGACAACTAATGAAAAACTGTTTTTT.